The sequence of this T cell receptor beta chain was determined in a study of T cell responses to AZD1222 COVID-19 vaccine (dated by TCRdb to the early 2020s). For the study in its entirety: AZD1222 recipients whose second dose came at about 4 weeks and those whose second dose came at about 12 weeks were combined into one group, since spike-specific TCR depth and breadth did not differ between the two schedules. Trial participants were enrolled by age into 18-55, 56-69 and 70-plus year subgroups, with about 150, 27 and 61 TCR-sequenced participants respectively. TCR sequencing was performed for roughly 240 trial participants, of whom around 200 were given two doses of AZD1222 and 26 were given two doses of MenACWY control vaccine.

Concerning this clone: No antigen is known for it. Base qualities are missing; no much larger clone stands one base away.

The time point tag for this specimen amounts to: baseline before first vaccination. Vaccinee samples came from UK trials COV001 and COV002, including a single-blind randomized controlled phase 2/3 trial of AZD1222 (ChAdOx1 nCoV-19) in healthy adults. For TCRbeta chain sequencing, PBMC samples were collected from trial participants at day 0 and at day 28 after the second dose. Summary of the overall study and its limitations: After two AZD1222 doses, spike-specific TCR breadth and depth were significantly higher than at day 0 and than in MenACWY recipients. The vaccine-associated CD4 TCRs covered the entire spike protein, and the dominant responses fell in regions 160-218 and 743-854. Participants were mostly white British, with more females than males. The authors suggested clonal diversity may have been underestimated. The 56-69-year group was small, and its depth increase did not reach significance, likely because of low power. No day 14 peak-response samples were available, so repertoires were characterized only after the peak T cell response. Conclusions about previously exposed vaccinees are limited because only five to seven AZD1222 recipients were SARS-CoV-2 seropositive at baseline. Epitopes outside the regions mutated in the B.1.351 and B.1.1.7 variants were reportedly recognized by nearly half of the unique spike-specific TCRs.

The CDR3 regions of human TCRbeta chains were analyzed by immunosequencing. In the authors' own workflow: Repertoire TCRs were checked for matches against a reference library of SARS-CoV-2-specific TCRs that had been generated using the MIRA antigen-specificity platform. Breadth was defined as the fraction of unique TCRs that were SARS-CoV-2-associated. Depth was defined as the fraction of total T cells that were SARS-CoV-2-associated. Using the MIRA data, each spike-specific TCR was mapped to the spike region that the TCR reacts to and placed in a CD4 or CD8 class. Log10-transformed breadth and depth values were compared by one-way ANOVA with Sidak's multiple comparisons tests. Held by TCRdb, this immuneACCESS table contains in-frame sequences only and omits some clones. Under half of the omission traces to an unresolved V gene where checked; the cause of the rest is unknown. Clonal size and the V and J genes are those of that table, whereas D and trimming came from the DNA. For this sample there are around 100,000 clones; less than 90% appear just once. In total, the top ten clones hold under 2% of the sample.

Here the sequenced sample was peripheral blood, taken on day 0 of AZD1222 vaccination. The sequence came from an adult in good health.

The nucleotide sequence reads as follows: TGCGCCAGCAGCTTGGCTACGGGGGGTGGAACTGAAGCTTTCTTT. Its protein is CASSLATGGGTEAFF. The V and J segments used are TRBV5-1 and TRBJ1-1; TRBD1 is possibly the D segment (5 matching bases). The V and J ends are trimmed by 0 bases and 5 bases, leaving 14 bases between them. Inclusive of the bounding cysteine and phenylalanine, the CDR3 is 15 residues long. The entry retains the CDR3 DNA only, 45 bases that are in frame from base 1. Sequences SGHRS (CDR1) and YFSETQ (CDR2) are obtained from the germline V gene.